The clone carrying this T cell receptor (beta chain) was seen once. Trimming left V 0 bases short and J 0 bases short, with 13 bases between. The V gene's germline CDR1 is SGHNT and CDR2 YYREEE (reference sequence). This CDR3 is built from 17 residues. The data belong to a study of blood T cell repertoires in COVID-19. Turning to the study itself: Sources were T cells, B-cell-depleted T cells, or PBMCs; the material itself was cDNA or gDNA.

Per the authors' pipeline: Reference gene primer amplification in the assay estimated nucleated cell counts. The assay was immunoSEQ multiplex PCR, and TCRdb's table has in-frame clones only and misses some. V and J calls and clone size follow that table, whereas D and trimming were derived from the DNA. The data show about 250,000 clones, with just under 85% seen just once and around 8.9% held by the top ten. The source is an older man with acute or convalescent COVID-19. Sequenced sample: peripheral blood. The chain employs TRBV5-4 and TRBJ1-3; possibly TRBD1 for D (5 bases). CDR3 nucleotide sequence: TGTGCCAGCAGCTTGGCAGGGATTGGAAACTCTGGAAACACCATATATTTT. Its translation is CASSLAGIGNSGNTIYF. The full variable domain, with the rest looked up from reference TRBV5-4 and TRBJ1-3, is ETGVTQSPTHLIKTRGQQVTLRCSSQSGHNTVSWYQQALGQGPQFIFQYYREEENGRGNFPPRFSGLQFPNYSSELNVNALELDDSALYLCASSLAGIGNSGNTIYFGEGSWLTVV.